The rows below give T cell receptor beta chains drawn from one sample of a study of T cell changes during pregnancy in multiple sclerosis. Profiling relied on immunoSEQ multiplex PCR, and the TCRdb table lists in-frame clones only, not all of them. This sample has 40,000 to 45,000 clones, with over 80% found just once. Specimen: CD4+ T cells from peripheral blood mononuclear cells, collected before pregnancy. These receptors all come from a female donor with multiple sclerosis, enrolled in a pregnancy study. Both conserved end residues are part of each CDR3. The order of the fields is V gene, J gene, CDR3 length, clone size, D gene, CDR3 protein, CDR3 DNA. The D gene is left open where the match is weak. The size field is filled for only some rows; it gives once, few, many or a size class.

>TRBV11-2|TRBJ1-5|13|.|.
CASSLRTDQPQHF
TGTGCCAGCAGCTTAAGGACAGATCAGCCCCAGCATTTT
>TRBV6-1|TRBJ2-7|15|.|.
CASSEGPGARYEQYF
TGTGCCAGCAGTGAAGGGCCCGGAGCTCGCTACGAGCAGTACTTC
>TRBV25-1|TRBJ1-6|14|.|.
CASSEAGFNSPLHF
TGTGCCAGCAGTGAGGCGGGGTTTAATTCACCCCTCCACTTT
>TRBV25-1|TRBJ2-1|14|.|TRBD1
CASRDRGLWNEQFF
TGTGCCAGCAGAGACAGGGGGCTATGGAATGAGCAGTTCTTC
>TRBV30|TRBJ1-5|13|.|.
CASKQGSNQPQHF
TGTGCCTCGAAACAGGGTAGCAATCAGCCCCAGCATTTT
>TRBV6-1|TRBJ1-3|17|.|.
CASSAIQGSTSGNTIYF
TGTGCCAGCAGTGCAATACAGGGTAGCACCTCTGGAAACACCATATATTTT
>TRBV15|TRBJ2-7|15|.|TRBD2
CATSRGLAGADEQYF
TGTGCCACCAGCAGGGGACTAGCGGGGGCGGACGAGCAGTACTTC
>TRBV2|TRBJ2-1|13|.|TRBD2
CASSAGGPNEQFF
TGTGCCAGCAGCGCGGGGGGGCCCAATGAGCAGTTCTTC
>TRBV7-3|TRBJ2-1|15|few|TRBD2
CASSLRGGGYNEQFF
TGTGCCAGCAGCTTGCGAGGCGGGGGGTACAATGAGCAGTTCTTC
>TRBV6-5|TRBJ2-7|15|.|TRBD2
CASSYQTSKGYEQYF
TGTGCCAGCAGTTACCAGACTAGCAAGGGCTACGAGCAGTACTTC
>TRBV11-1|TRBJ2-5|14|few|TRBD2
CASSHAAIRGAQYF
TGTGCCAGCAGCCACGCGGCTATCCGGGGGGCCCAGTACTTC
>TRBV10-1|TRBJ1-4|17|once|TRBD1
CASSDRTGEATNEKLFF
TGCGCCAGCAGTGACCGGACAGGGGAAGCAACTAATGAAAAACTGTTTTTT
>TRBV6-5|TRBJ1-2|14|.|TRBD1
CASRGTGANYGYTF
TGTGCCAGCAGGGGGACAGGGGCTAACTATGGCTACACCTTC
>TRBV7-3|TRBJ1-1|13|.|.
CASSFTREREAFF
TGTGCCAGCAGCTTCACCCGGGAGCGTGAAGCTTTCTTT
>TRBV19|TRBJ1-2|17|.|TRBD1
CASSILTGTGAFYGYTF
TGTGCCAGTAGTATCCTCACCGGGACAGGGGCCTTCTATGGCTACACCTTC
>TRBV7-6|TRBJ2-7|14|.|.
CASSLALTSYEQYF
TGTGCCAGCAGCTTAGCGCTAACTAGTTACGAGCAGTACTTC
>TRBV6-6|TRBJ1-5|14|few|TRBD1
CASSGQGVSQPQHF
TGTGCCAGCAGCGGACAGGGAGTGAGTCAGCCCCAGCATTTT
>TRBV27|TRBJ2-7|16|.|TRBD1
CASSLSGTGKSYEQYF
TGTGCCAGCAGTTTATCCGGGACAGGGAAATCCTACGAGCAGTACTTC
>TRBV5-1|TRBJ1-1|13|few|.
CASSLGAVYEAFF
TGCGCCAGCAGCTTGGGGGCAGTCTATGAAGCTTTCTTT
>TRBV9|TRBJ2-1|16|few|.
CASSVSSQRAPDEQFF
TGTGCCAGCAGCGTAAGTTCCCAGCGGGCCCCTGATGAGCAGTTCTTC
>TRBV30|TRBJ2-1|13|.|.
CAWSLQFYNEQFF
TGTGCCTGGAGTTTACAGTTCTACAATGAGCAGTTCTTC
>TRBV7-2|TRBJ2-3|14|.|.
CASSHPRGGDTQYF
TGTGCCAGCAGCCACCCCAGGGGCGGGGATACGCAGTATTTT
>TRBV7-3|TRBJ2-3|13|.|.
CASSEGWRDTQYF
TGTGCCAGCAGCGAGGGATGGCGAGATACGCAGTATTTT
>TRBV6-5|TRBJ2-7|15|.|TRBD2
CASSSPGTSVHEQYF
TGTGCCAGCAGTTCCCCCGGGACTAGCGTTCACGAGCAGTACTTC
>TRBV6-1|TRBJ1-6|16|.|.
CASSELPGSGNSPLHF
TGTGCCAGCAGTGAACTTCCCGGCTCAGGGAATTCACCCCTCCACTTT
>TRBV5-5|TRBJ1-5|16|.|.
CASSLTGGDSNQPQHF
TGTGCCAGCAGCTTGACAGGAGGGGATAGCAATCAGCCCCAGCATTTT
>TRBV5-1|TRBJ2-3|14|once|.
CASSLGQSTDTQYF
TGCGCCAGCAGCTTGGGACAAAGCACAGATACGCAGTATTTT
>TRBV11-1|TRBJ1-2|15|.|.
CASSSSGMVGYGYTF
TGTGCCAGCAGCTCCAGCGGTATGGTTGGCTATGGCTACACCTTC
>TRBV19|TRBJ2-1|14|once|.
CASSLRTAYNEQFF
TGTGCCAGTAGTTTGAGGACAGCTTACAATGAGCAGTTCTTC
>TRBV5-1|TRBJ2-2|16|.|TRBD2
CASGTSDRTNTGELFF
TGCGCCAGCGGGACTAGCGACAGGACGAACACCGGGGAGCTGTTTTTT
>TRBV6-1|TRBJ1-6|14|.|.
CASRSRSYNSPLHF
TGTGCCAGCAGATCCCGCTCCTATAATTCACCCCTCCACTTT
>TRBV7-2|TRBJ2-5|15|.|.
CASNRRVVGGETQYF
TGTGCCAGCAATCGCAGGGTAGTGGGTGGAGAGACCCAGTACTTC
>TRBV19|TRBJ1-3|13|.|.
CASRPGFLDTIYF
TGTGCCAGTCGCCCGGGGTTTCTGGACACCATATATTTT
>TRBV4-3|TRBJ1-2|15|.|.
CASSQAVRESYGYTF
TGCGCCAGCAGCCAAGCCGTAAGGGAGTCCTATGGCTACACCTTC
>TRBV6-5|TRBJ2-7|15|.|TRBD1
CASSPQGETNYEQYF
TGTGCCAGCAGCCCACAGGGGGAAACTAACTACGAGCAGTACTTC
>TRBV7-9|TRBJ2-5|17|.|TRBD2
CASTYGLAVTRGETQYF
TGTGCCAGCACCTACGGACTAGCGGTGACCCGCGGGGAGACCCAGTACTTC